The 12 T cell receptor beta chains listed next were all sequenced from one sample in a study of T cell repertoires in cytomegalovirus infection. TCRdb redid the calling of the reads with MiXCR, one entry per CDR3 protein. The sample holds more than 150,000 distinct CDR3 sequences, roughly 19% seen once. The sequencing input was PBMCs. These receptors came from a human donor in good health (CMV status not recorded). Some clones in this sample may be carry-over from other donors' samples.

This clonotype was detected only a few times. The V and J genes are TRBV29-1 and TRBJ2-7, with D possibly TRBD2 on 5 matching bases. Looked up from germline, CDR1 is SQVTM and CDR2 is ANQGSEA. Trimming took 4 bases from V and 4 from J, leaving 14 bases between them. The CDR3 contains 13 residues. The CDR3 DNA reads TGCAGCGTTGGTTTTAGCGATGGTTACGAGCAGTACTTC. Translation gives CSVGFSDGYEQYF.

V usage is TRBV10-3 and J usage is TRBJ2-6; TRBD1 aligns across 7 bases. The ends lost 6 bases at V and 1 base at J; junction bases unmatched: 9. CDR1 ENHRY and CDR2 SYGVKD come from the germline V gene. The CDR3 covers 17 residues. This CDR3 reads CAIRGAGGPSGANVLTF. The CDR3 DNA follows: TGTGCCATCAGAGGGGCAGGGGGTCCTTCTGGGGCCAACGTCCTGACTTTC.

The CDR3 loop reads CASSLGERSYEQYF. CDR3 DNA sequence: TGTGCCAGCAGTTTAGGGGAGAGATCCTACGAGCAGTACTTC. V and J are TRBV12-3 or TRBV12-4 and TRBJ2-7; TRBD2 might be the D (5 bases). The CDR3 covers 14 residues. Trimming pared 1 base from V and 1 base from J, leaving 8 bases between.

This clonotype has only a few counts. The V call is TRBV2, the J call TRBJ1-1, with no clear D. The CDR3 runs to 13 residues. Germline CDR1 is SNHLY and CDR2 is FYNNEI. Trimming removed 2 bases from V and 5 bases from J, with 9 bases in between. The CDR3 nucleotides read TGTGCCAGCAGTGAAATGGGTAAAACTGAAGCTTTCTTT. Its translation: CASSEMGKTEAFF. The whole variable domain, filled in from reference TRBV2 and TRBJ1-1, reads EPEVTQTPSHQVTQMGQEVILRCVPISNHLYFYWYRQILGQKVEFLVSFYNNEISEKSEIFDDQFSVERPDGSNFTLKIRSTKLEDSAMYFCASSEMGKTEAFFGQGTRLTVV.

This clonotype was detected only a few times. J is TRBJ2-5 and V is TRBV7-2; 9 bases align to TRBD1. Germline trimming cut 7 bases from V and 5 bases from J; bases unmatched to any gene: 11. The CDR3 totals 15 residues. The germline V gene has CDR1 SGHTA and CDR2 FQGNSA. The DNA for the CDR3 is TGTGCCAGCACCTTGGACAGGGGACGATCTGAGACCCAGTACTTC. It specifies CASTLDRGRSETQYF.

The rearrangement links TRBV20-1 to TRBJ2-1; 7 nucleotides match TRBD2. The CDR3 sequence is 14 residues long. Trimming removed 3 bases from V and 4 bases from J; junction bases left unmatched: 6. Germline lookup yields CDR1 DFQATT and CDR2 SNEGSKA (reference sequence). The CDR3 DNA follows: TGCAGTGCTAGGGCTAGCGGATGGTACAATGAGCAGTTCTTC. Amino acids: CSARASGWYNEQFF.

The J gene is TRBJ1-1, the V gene TRBV29-1, with D hard to call. Germline V gene sequence: CDR1 SQVTM, CDR2 ANQGSEA. V lost 5 bases and J 1 base, leaving 14 bases between the germline ends. This CDR3 is built from 14 residues. The chain's CDR3 is CSVIKGSRNTEAFF. CDR3 coding DNA: TGCAGCGTTATAAAGGGTAGTCGGAACACTGAAGCTTTCTTT.

In its sample, this clonotype was seen a few times. The chain joins TRBV11-2 to TRBJ2-2, with D unresolved. Trimming cost V 5 bases and J 4 bases, with 11 bases left between them. CDR1 and CDR2 (germline): SGHAT, FQNNGV. The CDR3 is 14 amino acids. The CDR3 here is CASSPVIVTGELFF. CDR3 coding DNA: TGTGCCAGCAGCCCAGTCATCGTCACCGGGGAGCTGTTTTTT.

This clonotype has just a few counts. The chain couples TRBV5-1 to TRBJ2-3, with a possible D match to TRBD1 (5 bases). Trimming left V 0 bases short and J 2 bases short, with 10 bases between. This CDR3 has 15 residues. Germline V CDR1 and CDR2: SGHRS, YFSETQ. The CDR3 DNA sequence: TGCGCCAGCAGCTTGGAAGGCAGGGTCACAGATACGCAGTATTTT. Its protein product is CASSLEGRVTDTQYF.

This clonotype was observed many times. The chain recombines TRBV7-2 with TRBJ2-3; 9 bases align to TRBD1. With 3 bases clipped from V and 7 bases from J, the junction kept 11 bases outside the gene matches. The CDR3 loop spans 16 amino acids. Germline V gene lookup returns CDR1 SGHTA and CDR2 FQGNSA. The CDR3 DNA reads TGTGCCAGCAGCTTTGGACGACAGGGGGGTCGATATACGCAGTATTTT. Its protein is CASSFGRQGGRYTQYF.

This clonotype was seen repeatedly, ten times or more. The chain has TRBV28 and TRBJ1-2; 8 nucleotides match TRBD1. Germline-derived CDR1 and CDR2 are MDHEN and SYDVKM. The J segment lost 2 bases and the V segment lost 5 bases, leaving 7 bases of the junction unmatched. CDR3 length: 15 amino acids. The CDR3 DNA follows: TGTGCCAGCAGTACCCTTGACAGGGGCAACTATGGCTACACCTTC. As protein: CASSTLDRGNYGYTF.

The chain couples TRBV6-6 to TRBJ1-1; unclear D gene. CDR1 and CDR2 (germline): MNHNY, SVGAGI (reference sequence). V dropped 2 bases and J dropped 5 bases, with 9 bases sitting between them. This CDR3 comprises 13 residues. DNA for the CDR3: TGTGCCAGCAGTTACCAGGTGGAAACTGAAGCTTTCTTT. Translated, it gives CASSYQVETEAFF.